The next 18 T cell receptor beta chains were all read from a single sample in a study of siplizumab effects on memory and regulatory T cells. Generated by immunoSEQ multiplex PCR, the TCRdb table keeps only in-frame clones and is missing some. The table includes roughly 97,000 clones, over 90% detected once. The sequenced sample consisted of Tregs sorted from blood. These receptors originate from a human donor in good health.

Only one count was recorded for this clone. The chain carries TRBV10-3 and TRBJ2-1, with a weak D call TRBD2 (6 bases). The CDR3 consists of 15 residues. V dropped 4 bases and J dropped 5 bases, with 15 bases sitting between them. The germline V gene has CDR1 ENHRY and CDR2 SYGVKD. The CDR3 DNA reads TGTGCCATCAGTGCTTCGGGACTCCTTAACAATGAGCAGTTCTTC. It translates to CAISASGLLNNEQFF.

CDR3 protein: CASSPDRAQDTQYF. The CDR3 nucleotides read TGCGCCAGCAGCCCGGACAGGGCCCAGGATACGCAGTATTTT. The rearrangement links TRBV5-1 to TRBJ2-3, with 8 bases identical to TRBD1. Germline V gene lookup returns CDR1 SGHRS and CDR2 YFSETQ. The V gene end was trimmed by 4 bases and the J gene end by 6 bases; junction bases not matched to a gene: 7. The CDR3 has 14 amino acids.

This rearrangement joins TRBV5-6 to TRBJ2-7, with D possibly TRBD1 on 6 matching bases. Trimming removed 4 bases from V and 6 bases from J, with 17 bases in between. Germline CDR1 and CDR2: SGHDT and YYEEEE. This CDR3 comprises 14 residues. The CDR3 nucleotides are TGTGCCAGCAGCCGTCCGATTCTAGGGGGCGAGCAGTACTTC. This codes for CASSRPILGGEQYF.

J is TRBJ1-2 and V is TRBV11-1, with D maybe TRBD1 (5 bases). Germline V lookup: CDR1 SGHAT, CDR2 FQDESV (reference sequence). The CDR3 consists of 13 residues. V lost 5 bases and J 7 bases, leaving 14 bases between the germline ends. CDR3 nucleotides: TGTGCCAGCAGCCCGCGTGGGGGGATTGGCTACACCTTC. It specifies CASSPRGGIGYTF.

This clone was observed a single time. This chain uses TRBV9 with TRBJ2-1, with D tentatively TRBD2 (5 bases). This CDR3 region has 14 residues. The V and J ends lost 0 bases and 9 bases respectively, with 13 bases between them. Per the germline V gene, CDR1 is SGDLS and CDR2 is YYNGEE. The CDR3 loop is CASSVASIRGEQFF. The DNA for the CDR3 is TGTGCCAGCAGCGTAGCTTCTATACGGGGTGAGCAGTTCTTC.

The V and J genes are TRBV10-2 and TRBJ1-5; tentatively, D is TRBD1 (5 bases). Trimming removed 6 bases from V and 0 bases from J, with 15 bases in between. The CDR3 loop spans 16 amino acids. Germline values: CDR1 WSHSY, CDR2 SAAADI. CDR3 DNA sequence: TGCGCCAGCAGGGCCAGGACAACCGATAGCAATCAGCCCCAGCATTTT. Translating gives CASRARTTDSNQPQHF.

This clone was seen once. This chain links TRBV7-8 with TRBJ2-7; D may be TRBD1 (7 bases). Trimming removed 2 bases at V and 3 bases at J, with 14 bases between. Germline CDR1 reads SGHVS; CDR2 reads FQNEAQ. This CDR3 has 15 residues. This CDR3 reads CASSLREDRHYEQYF. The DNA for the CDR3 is TGTGCCAGCAGCTTAAGGGAGGACAGGCACTACGAGCAGTACTTC.

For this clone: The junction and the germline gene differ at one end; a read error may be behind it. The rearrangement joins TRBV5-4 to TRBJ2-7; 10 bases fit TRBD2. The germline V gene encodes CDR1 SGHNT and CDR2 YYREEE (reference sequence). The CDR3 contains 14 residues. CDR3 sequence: CASSLAGGSSEQYF. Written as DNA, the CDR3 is TGTGCCAGCAGCTTAGCGGGGGGGTCCTCCGAGCAGTACTTC.

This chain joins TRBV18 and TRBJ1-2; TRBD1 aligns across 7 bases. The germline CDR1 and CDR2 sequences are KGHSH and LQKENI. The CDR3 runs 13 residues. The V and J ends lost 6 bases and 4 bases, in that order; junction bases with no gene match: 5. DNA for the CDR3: TGTGCCAGCTCGGACAGGTCCCCCTATGGCTACACCTTC. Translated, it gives CASSDRSPYGYTF.

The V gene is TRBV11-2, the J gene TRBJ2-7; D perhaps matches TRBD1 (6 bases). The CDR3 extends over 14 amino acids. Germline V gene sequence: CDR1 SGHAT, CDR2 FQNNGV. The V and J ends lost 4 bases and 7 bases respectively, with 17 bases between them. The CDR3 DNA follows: TGTGCCAGCAGCTCTGTGCCAGGGGCAAGGGAGCAGTACTTC. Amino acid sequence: CASSSVPGAREQYF.

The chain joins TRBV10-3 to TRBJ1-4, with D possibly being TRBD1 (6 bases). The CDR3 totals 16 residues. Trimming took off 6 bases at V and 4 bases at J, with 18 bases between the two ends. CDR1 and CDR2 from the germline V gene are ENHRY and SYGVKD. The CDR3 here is CAIRPSLQGNNEKLFF. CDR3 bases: TGTGCCATCAGGCCGTCACTTCAGGGGAATAATGAAAAACTGTTTTTT.

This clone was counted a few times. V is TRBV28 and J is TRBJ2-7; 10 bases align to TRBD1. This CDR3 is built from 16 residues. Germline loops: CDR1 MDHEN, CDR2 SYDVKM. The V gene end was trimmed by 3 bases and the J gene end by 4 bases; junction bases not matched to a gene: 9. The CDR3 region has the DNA TGTGCCAGCAGTTTCCATGGAGGGACAGGGGTATACGAGCAGTACTTC. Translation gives CASSFHGGTGVYEQYF. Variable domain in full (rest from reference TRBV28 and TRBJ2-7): DVKVTQSSRYLVKRTGEKVFLECVQDMDHENMFWYRQDPGLGLRLIYFSYDVKMKEKGDIPEGYSVSREKKERFSLILESASTNQTSMYLCASSFHGGTGVYEQYFGPGTRLTVT.

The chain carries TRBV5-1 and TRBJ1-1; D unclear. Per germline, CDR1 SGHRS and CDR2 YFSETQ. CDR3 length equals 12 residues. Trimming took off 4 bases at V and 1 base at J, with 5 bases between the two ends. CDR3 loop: CASSHTNTEAFF. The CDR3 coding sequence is TGCGCCAGCAGCCACACGAACACTGAAGCTTTCTTT.

The CDR3 nucleotides are TGTGCCAGCAGCCAACAGCAGGGATATGGCTACACCTTC. This codes for CASSQQQGYGYTF. The J gene is TRBJ1-2, the V gene TRBV4-2; tentative D call: TRBD1 (5 bases). Germline V CDR1 and CDR2: LGHNA, YNFKEQ. The CDR3 contains 13 residues. Trimming shortened V by 2 bases and J by 5 bases, and 9 bases separated the two germline ends.

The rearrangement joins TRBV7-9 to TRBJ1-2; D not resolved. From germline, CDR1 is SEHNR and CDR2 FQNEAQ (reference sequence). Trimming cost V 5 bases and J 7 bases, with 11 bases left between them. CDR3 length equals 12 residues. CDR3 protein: CASSPDWSGYTF. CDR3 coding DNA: TGTGCCAGCAGCCCGGACTGGAGTGGCTACACCTTC.

The CDR3 region has the DNA TGTGCCAGTAAGGACAGGGGGAGCAATCAGCCCCAGCATTTT. Residues: CASKDRGSNQPQHF. The gene calls are TRBV19 and TRBJ1-5; 10 bases match TRBD1. CDR3 length: 14 amino acids. The trim removed 7 bases at V and 1 base at J, leaving 1 base unmatched. Germline lookup yields CDR1 LNHDA and CDR2 SQIVND (reference sequence).

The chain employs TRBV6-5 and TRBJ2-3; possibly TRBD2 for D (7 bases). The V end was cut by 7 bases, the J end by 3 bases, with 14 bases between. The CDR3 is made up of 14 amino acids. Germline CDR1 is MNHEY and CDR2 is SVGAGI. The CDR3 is CASKRGGRTDTQYF. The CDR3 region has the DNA TGTGCCAGCAAGAGGGGGGGTCGGACAGATACGCAGTATTTT.

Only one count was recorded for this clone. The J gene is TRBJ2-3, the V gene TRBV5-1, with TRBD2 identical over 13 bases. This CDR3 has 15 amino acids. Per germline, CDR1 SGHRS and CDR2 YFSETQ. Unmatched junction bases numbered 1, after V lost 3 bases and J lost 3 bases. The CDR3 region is CASSSGLAGTDTQYF. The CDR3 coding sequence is TGCGCCAGCAGCTCGGGACTAGCGGGGACAGATACGCAGTATTTT.